What follows are 4 T cell receptor beta chains derived from one specimen sequenced in a study of cytomegalovirus exposure and HLA in healthy donors (dated by TCRdb to 2016 to 2017). The protocol used for the library was the immunoSEQ multiplex PCR assay. The multiplex PCR relied on a mix of 60 forward primers for TCR Vbeta segments and 13 reverse primers for TCR Jbeta segments. TCRdb limited this immuneACCESS table to in-frame rearrangements with V and J called. A share of clones is missing; checked studies link under half to unresolved V genes, and the rest is unexplained. The sample table holds 130,000 or so clones. Of the sample, about 1.6% falls within the top ten clones. Material: PBMCs. These receptor sequences come from a woman between 40 and 55 years old in good health and CMV-seronegative.

This chain links TRBV5-1 with TRBJ2-6; perhaps TRBD1 as D (6 bases). Germline lookup yields CDR1 SGHRS and CDR2 YFSETQ. The CDR3 spans 15 residues. The V gene lost 4 bases and the J gene lost 2 bases, with 10 bases spanning the gap. CDR3 sequence reads: CASSRDRTGANVLTF. In DNA, the CDR3 is TGCGCCAGCAGCAGAGACAGGACTGGGGCCAACGTCCTGACTTTC.

The gene calls are TRBV6-5 and TRBJ2-2; TRBD2 agrees at 8 bases. V was pared by 2 bases and J by 5 bases, with 7 bases of the junction left unmatched. CDR1 and CDR2 (germline): MNHEY, SVGAGI. This CDR3 region has 16 residues. This CDR3 is CASSYEVAGRTGELFF. DNA of the CDR3: TGTGCCAGCAGTTACGAGGTAGCGGGGCGTACCGGGGAGCTGTTTTTT.

This chain joins TRBV9 and TRBJ2-3; possibly TRBD1 for D (5 bases). CDR1 SGDLS and CDR2 YYNGEE come from the germline V gene. Trimming stripped 5 bases from V and 0 bases from J, with 28 bases between. This CDR3 is built from 20 residues. The CDR3 sequence: CASSLGERLKIDPSTDTQYF. Written as DNA, the CDR3 is TGTGCCAGCAGTCTAGGGGAACGCCTCAAAATTGACCCTAGCACAGATACGCAGTATTTT.

This rearrangement joins TRBV6-6 to TRBJ1-1; 7 bases line up with TRBD1. This CDR3 contains 14 residues. The ends lost 6 bases at V and 10 bases at J; junction bases unmatched: 14. CDR1 and CDR2 (germline): MNHNY, SVGAGI (reference sequence). CDR3 DNA: TGTGCCAGCAGCCCGGCTGGGACAGCCCGCGGAGCTTTCTTT. Protein product: CASSPAGTARGAFF.